The clone carrying this TCR beta chain was detected only a few times. The antigen is unknown. Healthy individuals of Caucasian origin from Russia, aged about 6 to 95, served as donors. The sample comes from a study of blood T cells in healthy people across ages. General observations from the study: The study found TCR beta diversity correlated strongly with naive T cell percentage. Unsorted PBMCs ruled out conclusive naive versus antigen-experienced comparison. Older age went with lower TCR beta diversity per million T cells, in a roughly linear way.

Then a second PCR, running roughly 7 to 12 cycles, was carried out with a sample-barcoded 5' primer and a J-beta primer mix. TCRdb redid the calling of the 5' RACE reads with MiXCR, one entry per CDR3 protein. The sample has about 810,000 distinct CDR3 sequences, roughly 35% seen once. From germline, CDR1 is DFQATT and CDR2 SNEGSKA (reference sequence). V was shortened by 8 bases and J by 3 bases, with 10 bases between the two germline ends. The CDR3 spans 11 residues. The sequencing sample was made of blood. This TCR derives from a man younger than 35 in good health. The rearrangement joins TRBV20-1 to TRBJ1-1; D remains ambiguous. In DNA form, the CDR3 reads TGCAGTCCCGGCGGACACACTGAAGCTTTCTTT. Protein product: CSPGGHTEAFF.